The clone carrying this T cell receptor beta chain was observed once. This entry belongs to a study of cytomegalovirus exposure and HLA in healthy donors. On the study more broadly: When 350 to 500 donors were genotyped, about 81% of them were found to fall in the Caucasian-associated ancestry cluster.

From germline, CDR1 is SGHAT and CDR2 FQNNGV. The length of the CDR3 is 13 residues. V shed 1 base and J shed 4 bases, with 8 bases lying between them. Primers: 60 Vbeta forward and 13 Jbeta reverse. Original processing methods: Roughly 12 million of about 80 million unique TCR beta chains were shared, per a later count. Profiling relied on immunoSEQ multiplex PCR, and the TCRdb table lists in-frame clones only, not all of them. V, J and clone size are those of that table, while D and trimming were read from the DNA. The sample holds about 140,000 clones, 82% seen once. The genes are TRBV11-2 and TRBJ2-7; D remains ambiguous. Sequencing was performed on PBMCs. This TCR was sampled from a man in his thirties or forties in good health and CMV-seropositive. The CDR3 sequence: CASSLGSLYEQYF. The CDR3 coding sequence is TGTGCCAGCAGCTTAGGTTCCTTGTACGAGCAGTACTTC.